This entry lists 18 T cell receptor beta chains sequenced from one sample in a study of blood T cell repertoires in COVID-19. The data were produced by immunoSEQ multiplex PCR, yet TCRdb's version contains in-frame clones alone and is incomplete. The sample records around 250,000 clones, about nine tenths being singletons. The sequenced material came from peripheral blood. These receptors were collected from a young man who had recovered from COVID-19.

About this clone itself: An end of the junction differs from the germline gene, which may be a read error. For the CDR3, the DNA is TGCAGCGTGGAAGGCGGGGTTTACGAGCAGTACTTC. It is translated as CSVEGGVYEQYF. The gene calls are TRBV29-1 and TRBJ2-7, with D perhaps matching TRBD2 (6 bases). CDR1 and CDR2 from the germline V gene are SQVTM and ANQGSEA. The CDR3 is made up of 12 amino acids.

This clone appeared a few times. The rearrangement links TRBV6-5 to TRBJ2-2, with D possibly matching TRBD1 (5 bases). The CDR3 is made up of 14 amino acids. The V end lost 8 bases, the J end lost 4 bases, and 14 bases lay between the germline ends. Germline CDR1 MNHEY, CDR2 SVGAGI. CDR3 nucleotides: TGTGCCAGCTCCCACAGGCCCTCCACCGGGGAGCTGTTTTTT. This codes for CASSHRPSTGELFF.

This clone was picked up many times. This chain links TRBV4-1 with TRBJ2-7; D possibly corresponds to TRBD2 (5 bases). Germline CDR1 is MGHRA and CDR2 is YSYEKL. The V end was cut by 4 bases, the J end by 2 bases, with 9 bases between. The CDR3 is 13 amino acids. CDR3 in DNA: TGCGCCAGCAGCCTTGAGGGCACCTACGAGCAGTACTTC. As protein: CASSLEGTYEQYF.

The chain carries TRBV19 and TRBJ1-4, with a tentative D call TRBD1 (5 bases). Germline lookup yields CDR1 LNHDA and CDR2 SQIVND (reference sequence). V was cut by 3 bases and J by 7 bases, with 18 bases left in between. This CDR3 region has 16 residues. The CDR3 sequence is CASSIRGTAYPEKLFF. The DNA of the CDR3 is TGTGCCAGTAGTATCCGCGGGACGGCTTATCCTGAAAAACTGTTTTTT. The complete variable domain, with remaining parts taken from reference TRBV19 and TRBJ1-4, reads DGGITQSPKYLFRKEGQNVTLSCEQNLNHDAMYWYRQDPGQGLRLIYYSQIVNDFQKGDIAEGYSVSREKKESFPLTVTSAQKNPTAFYLCASSIRGTAYPEKLFFGSGTQLSVL.

This chain connects TRBV5-6 to TRBJ2-5; 7 bases are a match to TRBD2. The trim removed 0 bases at V and 5 bases at J, leaving 4 bases unmatched. The germline CDR1 and CDR2 sequences are SGHDT and YYEEEE. CDR3 length: 14 amino acids. The CDR3 bases are TGTGCCAGCAGCTTGGCCGTGGGAGGGGAGACCCAGTACTTC. Its protein is CASSLAVGGETQYF.

The genes are TRBV20-1 and TRBJ1-6; TRBD1 is a possible D gene (5 bases). V was trimmed by 3 bases and J by 7 bases, leaving 22 bases between them. CDR1 is DFQATT and CDR2 is SNEGSKA in the germline V gene (reference sequence). CDR3 length: 17 amino acids. Written as DNA, the CDR3 is TGCAGTGCTAGTCCTTGGAGGGGCCCCGGGGGGAATTCACCCCTCCACTTT. Protein sequence: CSASPWRGPGGNSPLHF.

The chain employs TRBV5-1 and TRBJ2-5; 9 bases align to TRBD1. Germline-derived CDR1 and CDR2 are SGHRS and YFSETQ. The CDR3 sequence is 16 residues long. The ends lost 4 bases at V and 0 bases at J; junction bases unmatched: 7. CDR3: CASSLSRTGDQETQYF. Written as DNA, the CDR3 is TGCGCCAGCAGCCTGTCAAGGACAGGGGACCAAGAGACCCAGTACTTC.

This rearrangement joins TRBV7-2 to TRBJ2-7, with D maybe TRBD1 (6 bases). Germline V CDR1 and CDR2: SGHTA, FQGNSA. Between the trimmed V and J ends, which lost 5 bases and 9 bases, there was a span of 23 bases. This CDR3 has 15 amino acids. Here the CDR3 reads CASSPQTRQVSGQYF. The CDR3 nucleotides read TGTGCCAGCAGCCCCCAAACCCGACAGGTCTCGGGGCAGTACTTC.

There are a few counts of this clone. V usage is TRBV19 and J usage is TRBJ1-2; D is unresolved. CDR3 length: 12 amino acids. The V end was cut by 4 bases, the J end by 4 bases, with 7 bases between. Germline V lookup: CDR1 LNHDA, CDR2 SQIVND (reference sequence). CDR3 nucleotides: TGTGCCAGTAGTAGGGAGGGCTATGGCTACACCTTC. Protein product: CASSREGYGYTF. The complete variable domain, with remaining parts taken from reference TRBV19 and TRBJ1-2, reads DGGITQSPKYLFRKEGQNVTLSCEQNLNHDAMYWYRQDPGQGLRLIYYSQIVNDFQKGDIAEGYSVSREKKESFPLTVTSAQKNPTAFYLCASSREGYGYTFGSGTRLTVV.

The chain employs TRBV3-1 (or the pseudogene TRBV3-2) and TRBJ1-2, with D uncertain. V lost 0 bases to trimming and J lost 1 base, with 9 bases between them. CDR3 length equals 15 residues. Germline CDR1 and CDR2: LGHDT and YNNKEL (reference sequence). In DNA form, the CDR3 reads TGTGCCAGCAGCCAAGATCAGGTGGTTAACTATGGCTACACCTTC. Translation gives CASSQDQVVNYGYTF.

The V gene is TRBV28, the J gene TRBJ1-1, with D hard to call. The CDR3 spans 11 residues. Per the germline V gene, CDR1 is MDHEN and CDR2 is SYDVKM. Trimming stripped 1 base from V and 8 bases from J, with 5 bases between. DNA for the CDR3: TGTGCCAGCAGTTTATTCTCGGAAGCTTTCTTT. It yields the protein CASSLFSEAFF.

The chain is built from TRBV29-1 and TRBJ1-2; 7 nucleotides align to TRBD1. The V segment lost 5 bases and the J segment 6 bases; nucleotides outside the gene matches: 3. This CDR3 has 11 amino acids. CDR1 is SQVTM, CDR2 ANQGSEA, per germline. The CDR3 nucleotides are TGCAGCGTTTTACAGGGGAATGGCTACACCTTC. It translates to CSVLQGNGYTF. The variable domain in full, with the rest retrieved from reference TRBV29-1 and TRBJ1-2, is SAVISQKPSRDICQRGTSLTIQCQVDSQVTMMFWYRQQPGQSLTLIATANQGSEATYESGFVIDKFPISRPNLTFSTLTVSNMSPEDSSIYLCSVLQGNGYTFGSGTRLTVV.

This chain uses TRBV13 with TRBJ2-7, with D possibly being TRBD1 (6 bases). Germline V CDR1 and CDR2: PRHDT, FYEKMQ (reference sequence). Trimming left V 5 bases short and J 2 bases short, with 13 bases between. This CDR3 is built from 14 residues. CDR3 DNA sequence: TGTGCCAGCAGCCCGGGGACACATACCTACGAGCAGTACTTC. Its translation is CASSPGTHTYEQYF.

The chain links TRBV24-1 to TRBJ2-1, with a weak D call TRBD1 (5 bases). The CDR3 has 16 residues. From germline, CDR1 is KGHDR and CDR2 SFDVKD. The germline V and J ends were trimmed by 1 base and 7 bases, with 16 bases remaining between them. The DNA for the CDR3 is TGTGCCACCAGTGATTTTGTGGCAGGGCTCATGAATGAGCAGTTCTTC. It specifies CATSDFVAGLMNEQFF.

The V gene is TRBV6-5, the J gene TRBJ1-5; 8 nucleotides match TRBD1. Germline values: CDR1 MNHEY, CDR2 SVGAGI. V was pared by 6 bases and J by 3 bases, with 7 bases of the junction left unmatched. This CDR3 is built from 15 residues. CDR3 amino acids: CASSRGQGDNQPQHF. In nucleotides, the CDR3 is TGTGCCAGCAGCCGAGGACAGGGAGACAATCAGCCCCAGCATTTT.

J is TRBJ1-2 and V is TRBV3-1 (or the pseudogene TRBV3-2); D may be TRBD1 (5 bases). The CDR3 is made up of 17 amino acids. V was shortened by 1 base and J by 5 bases, with 20 bases between the two germline ends. CDR1 LGHDT and CDR2 YNNKEL come from the germline V gene (reference sequence). The chain's CDR3 is CASSQGPAVRGSYGYTF. The CDR3 DNA reads as TGTGCCAGCAGCCAAGGCCCCGCGGTTAGGGGAAGTTATGGCTACACCTTC.

This sequence joins TRBV13 and TRBJ2-7; D perhaps matches TRBD2 (6 bases). The CDR3 covers 12 residues. Germline V gene data show CDR1 as PRHDT and CDR2 as FYEKMQ (reference sequence). The V gene lost 0 bases and the J gene lost 7 bases, with 7 bases spanning the gap. CDR3 nucleotides: TGTGCCAGCAGCTTAGGGGGGAGGGAGCAGTACTTC. This gives the protein CASSLGGREQYF.

The V gene is TRBV19, the J gene TRBJ2-2, with D unresolved. Germline CDR1 LNHDA, CDR2 SQIVND (reference sequence). The CDR3 sequence is 11 residues long. Trimming removed 7 bases at V and 4 bases at J, with 4 bases between. This CDR3 is CASTLTGELFF. DNA of the CDR3: TGTGCCAGTACTCTCACCGGGGAGCTGTTTTTT.